This T cell receptor beta chain was captured by sequencing in a study of T cell responses to AZD1222 COVID-19 vaccine. Study-wide points: No repertoire was sampled before or during the peak T cell response, only after it.

With respect to this clone: Its antigen is unidentified.

Sequenced by immunoSEQ multiplex PCR; TCRdb stores in-frame clones only, minus some. The sample contains around 110,000 clones, 85% to 95% of which appear only once. V was trimmed by 6 bases and J by 0 bases, leaving 11 bases between them. The CDR3 extends over 14 amino acids. Germline V CDR1 and CDR2: MNHEY, SMNVEV (reference sequence). Sequencing used peripheral blood, obtained 28 days after the second AZD1222 dose. This sequence was found in an adult who received the AZD1222 COVID-19 vaccine. This chain uses TRBV27 with TRBJ1-1; D call uncertain. The CDR3 loop reads CASRPTVMNTEAFF. For the CDR3, the DNA is TGTGCCAGCAGGCCCACAGTTATGAACACTGAAGCTTTCTTT.